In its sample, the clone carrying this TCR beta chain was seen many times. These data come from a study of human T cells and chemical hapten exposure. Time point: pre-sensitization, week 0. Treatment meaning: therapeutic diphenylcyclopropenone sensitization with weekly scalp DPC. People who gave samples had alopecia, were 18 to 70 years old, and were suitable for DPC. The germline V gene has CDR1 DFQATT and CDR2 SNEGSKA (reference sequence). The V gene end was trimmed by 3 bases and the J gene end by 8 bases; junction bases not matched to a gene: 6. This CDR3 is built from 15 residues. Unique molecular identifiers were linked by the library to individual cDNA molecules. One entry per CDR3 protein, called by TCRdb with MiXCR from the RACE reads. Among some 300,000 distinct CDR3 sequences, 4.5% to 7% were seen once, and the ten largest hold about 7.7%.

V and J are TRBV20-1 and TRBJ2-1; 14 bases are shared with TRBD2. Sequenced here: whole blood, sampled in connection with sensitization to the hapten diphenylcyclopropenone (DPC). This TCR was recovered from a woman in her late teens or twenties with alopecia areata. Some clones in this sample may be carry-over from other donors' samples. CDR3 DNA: TGCAGTGCTAGGACTAGCGGGGGGGCAAGGGATGAGCAGTTCTTC. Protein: CSARTSGGARDEQFF.